This entry lists 10 T cell receptor beta chains sequenced from one sample in a study of long-term antiretroviral therapy in people with HIV. The libraries were made with immunoSEQ v3.0 at survey level. Generated by immunoSEQ multiplex PCR, the TCRdb table keeps only in-frame clones and is missing some. This sample carries roughly 20,000 clones, around nine tenths of them seen once, and the ten largest clones take over 9.5%. Material: unsorted PBMCs, obtained 0.5 years after starting antiretroviral therapy. The receptors stem from a man aged 40-49 years with HIV.

This sequence joins TRBV29-1 and TRBJ1-1; D may be TRBD1 (5 bases). V was trimmed by 4 bases and J by 6 bases, leaving 18 bases between them. From germline, CDR1 is SQVTM and CDR2 ANQGSEA. The CDR3 is made up of 14 amino acids. CDR3 residues: CSVGVMGGGAEAFF. The CDR3 DNA is TGCAGCGTTGGGGTTATGGGCGGAGGGGCTGAAGCTTTCTTT.

This clone was seen once. The V gene is TRBV11-2, the J gene TRBJ2-7; 9 bases fit TRBD1. In germline, CDR1 is SGHAT, CDR2 FQNNGV. This CDR3 spans 15 amino acids. After removal of 4 bases from V and 5 bases from J, the junction contained 9 bases not matched to a gene. CDR3: CASSSITGGLDEQYF. The CDR3 bases are TGTGCCAGCAGCTCCATCACAGGGGGCCTGGACGAGCAGTACTTC. Filled out from reference TRBV11-2 and TRBJ2-7, the complete variable domain reads EAGVAQSPRYKIIEKRQSVAFWCNPISGHATLYWYQQILGQGPKLLIQFQNNGVVDDSQLPKDRFSAERLKGVDSTLKIQPAKLEDSAVYLCASSSITGGLDEQYFGPGTRLTVT.

This CDR3 is CASSDFRGNYGYTF. The CDR3 DNA follows: TGTGCCAGCAGTGATTTTAGGGGGAACTATGGCTACACCTTC. V and J are TRBV6-1 and TRBJ1-2; perhaps TRBD1 as D (6 bases). V shed 3 bases and J shed 2 bases, with 10 bases lying between them. The germline CDR1 and CDR2 sequences are MNHNS and SASEGT. The CDR3 extends over 14 amino acids.

The chain couples TRBV5-4 to TRBJ2-7, with 10 positions matching TRBD2. Germline V gene sequence: CDR1 SGHNT, CDR2 YYREEE (reference sequence). This CDR3 comprises 13 residues. V dropped 4 bases and J dropped 6; count of bases not matched to a gene: 4. The CDR3 region is CASSLGTSAEQYF. The CDR3 nucleotides are TGTGCCAGCAGCCTAGGGACTAGCGCCGAGCAGTACTTC.

V gene TRBV11-1 combines with J gene TRBJ1-2, with a possible D match to TRBD1 (5 bases). V was trimmed by 5 bases and J by 4 bases, leaving 11 bases between them. CDR1 is SGHAT, CDR2 FQDESV, per germline (reference sequence). The CDR3 is 13 amino acids. The CDR3 loop reads CASSPDGGYGYTF. The CDR3 region has the DNA TGTGCCAGCAGCCCAGACGGGGGCTATGGCTACACCTTC.

This chain joins TRBV7-9 and TRBJ2-3; D is possibly TRBD2 (6 bases). Trimming removed 4 bases at V and 2 bases at J, with 25 bases between. There are 19 residues in the CDR3. Germline CDR1 SEHNR, CDR2 FQNEAQ (reference sequence). The chain's CDR3 is CASSSKTGEPNPHTDTQYF. The DNA of the CDR3 is TGTGCCAGCAGCTCCAAGACGGGGGAGCCCAACCCCCACACAGATACGCAGTATTTT. Drawing the rest from reference TRBV7-9 and TRBJ2-3, the complete variable domain is DTGVSQNPRHKITKRGQNVTFRCDPISEHNRLYWYRQTLGQGPEFLTYFQNEAQLEKSRLLSDRFSAERPKGSFSTLEIQRTEQGDSAMYLCASSSKTGEPNPHTDTQYFGPGTRLTVL.

The V and J genes are TRBV19 and TRBJ2-7; D uncertain. The germline CDR1 and CDR2 sequences are LNHDA and SQIVND (reference sequence). The CDR3 totals 13 residues. Trimming removed 1 base at V and 4 bases at J, with 8 bases between. CDR3: CASSIGWLYEQYF. CDR3 in DNA: TGTGCCAGTAGTATAGGGTGGCTGTACGAGCAGTACTTC.

The chain joins TRBV4-1 to TRBJ2-5, with 11 bases fitting TRBD2. Trimming removed 5 bases from V and 4 bases from J; junction bases left unmatched: 6. The CDR3 is 15 residues long. Germline V gene sequence: CDR1 MGHRA, CDR2 YSYEKL. As DNA, the CDR3 is TGCGCCAGCAGCGTGCTAGCGGGAGGAGGAGAGACCCAGTACTTC. The encoded protein is CASSVLAGGGETQYF.

The V call is TRBV27, the J call TRBJ2-2; D gene uncertain. Per the germline V gene, CDR1 is MNHEY and CDR2 is SMNVEV (reference sequence). Trimming cost V 8 bases and J 6 bases, with 13 bases left between them. This CDR3 spans 13 amino acids. The CDR3 coding sequence is TGTGCCAGCGGTATCATAGGGTCCGGGGAGCTGTTTTTT. Protein product: CASGIIGSGELFF.

This clone came up once. The rearrangement uses TRBV6-6 and TRBJ1-1, with no clear D. There are 14 residues in the CDR3. The germline gives CDR1 MNHNY, CDR2 SVGAGI (reference sequence). V was pared by 3 bases and J by 0 bases, with 8 bases between. CDR3 nucleotides: TGTGCCAGCAGTTATGGGGAGTTGAACACTGAAGCTTTCTTT. Translation gives CASSYGELNTEAFF.